This T cell receptor beta chain is drawn from a study of blood T cell repertoires in COVID-19. The germline V gene has CDR1 SGHRS and CDR2 YFSETQ. The CDR3 totals 15 residues. V was cut by 0 bases and J by 7 bases, with 14 bases left in between. The age range of participants was about 18 to 90 years, with residence in about 25 US areas. Recovered participants had two consecutive negative NP/OP PCR tests, healthcare professional clearance, or symptom resolution. This clone came up a few times. Data came from immunoSEQ multiplex PCR; TCRdb stores just in-frame clones and leaves some out. This table holds hundreds of thousands of clones, 85% found once.

The chain links TRBV5-1 to TRBJ1-5; perhaps TRBD1 as D (6 bases). The clonotype originates from a woman aged 50 to 60 who had recovered from COVID-19. Source material: PBMCs or T cells enriched from blood (not recorded which). The chain's CDR3 is CASSLGGGINQPQHF. CDR3 coding DNA: TGCGCCAGCAGCTTGGGAGGGGGTATCAACCAGCCCCAGCATTTT.